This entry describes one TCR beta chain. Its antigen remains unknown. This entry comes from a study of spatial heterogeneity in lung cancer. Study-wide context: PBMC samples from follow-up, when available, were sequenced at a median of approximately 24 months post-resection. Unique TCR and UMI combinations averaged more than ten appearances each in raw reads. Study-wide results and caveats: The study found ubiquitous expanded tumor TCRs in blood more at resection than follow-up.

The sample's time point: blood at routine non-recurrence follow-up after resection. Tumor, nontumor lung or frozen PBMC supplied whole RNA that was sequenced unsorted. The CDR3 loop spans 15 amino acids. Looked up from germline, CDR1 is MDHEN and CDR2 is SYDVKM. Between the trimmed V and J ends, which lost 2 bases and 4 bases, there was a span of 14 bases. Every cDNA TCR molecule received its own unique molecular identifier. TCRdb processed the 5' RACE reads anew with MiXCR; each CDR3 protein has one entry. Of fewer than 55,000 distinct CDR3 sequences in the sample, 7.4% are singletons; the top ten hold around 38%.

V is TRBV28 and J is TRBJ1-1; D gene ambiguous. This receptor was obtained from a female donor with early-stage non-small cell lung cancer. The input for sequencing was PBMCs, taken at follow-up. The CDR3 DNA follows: TGTGCCAGCAGTTTAGTTGAGCGGACCGCCACTGAAGCTTTCTTT. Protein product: CASSLVERTATEAFF.